This TCR beta chain was sequenced during a study of T cells in tumors after PD-1 blockade. The wider study: Prior checkpoint blockade, systemic immunosuppressant use, or anti-cancer therapy within 4 weeks excluded patients. Daily vismodegib 150 mg continued in a subset of anti-PD-1-treated patients. Mean per blood sample: about 110,000 templates (about 24,679-260,000), some 40,000 unique clonotypes. Study results and caveats: Peripheral recruitment is suggested, as some novel exhausted tumor clones were in pre-treatment blood.

Losses at the gene ends were 7 bases for V and 3 bases for J; bases not matched to a gene: 8. CDR3 length: 15 residues. Germline V lookup: CDR1 MNHEY, CDR2 SVGAGI. In the case of this clone: The antigen is unknown.

Produced via immunoSEQ multiplex PCR; TCRdb's table is partial and in-frame only. The sample gives 14,000 to 15,000 clones, roughly 82% of which show up once; 20% to 25% is in the top ten. This specimen consisted of PBMCs, obtained after anti-PD-1 treatment. This sequence was found in a human donor with basal cell carcinoma. The rearrangement links TRBV6-5 to TRBJ1-4; 7 bases map to TRBD1. The CDR3 DNA reads as TGTGCCAGCACAAATACAGGGGACGCTAATGAAAAACTGTTTTTT. Amino acid sequence: CASTNTGDANEKLFF.